This T cell receptor (beta chain) comes out of a study of identifying expanded T cells in peripheral blood. The study, taken as a whole, reports: Clone count variance between roughly 2-week samples rose with total template count.

Note on this clone: As yet, its antigen is unknown.

Data came from immunoSEQ multiplex PCR; TCRdb stores just in-frame clones and leaves some out. The profile covers around 90,000 clones, with roughly 88% appearing a single time and around 4.1% taken by the ten largest. Trimming took off 6 bases at V and 4 bases at J, with 13 bases between the two ends. From germline, CDR1 is SNHLY and CDR2 FYNNEI. This CDR3 contains 14 residues. V and J are TRBV2 and TRBJ1-5; TRBD1 might be the D (6 bases). Source material: blood. The sequence was obtained from a person aged 18 to 70 in good health. As DNA, the CDR3 is TGTGCCAGCAGCACAGGGTGGGATAATCAGCCCCAGCATTTT. Residues: CASSTGWDNQPQHF.